Listed here are 3 T cell receptor beta chains from one sample, sequenced in a study of blood T cell repertoires in COVID-19. Clones were read by immunoSEQ multiplex PCR, and TCRdb kept only the in-frame ones, dropping some. This table has about 83,000 clones, around 80% appearing once. The source material was peripheral blood. These receptors were collected from a woman older than 75 with active or convalescent COVID-19.

The V call is TRBV4-3, the J call TRBJ2-7, with 7 bases identical to TRBD1. Trimming cost V 1 base and J 4 bases; bases outside gene matches: 4. The CDR3 is 14 residues long. CDR1 and CDR2 from the germline V gene are LGHNA and YSLEER. CDR3 region: CASSQGNRGYEQYF. The CDR3 DNA sequence: TGCGCCAGCAGCCAAGGAAACAGGGGTTACGAGCAGTACTTC.

The chain recombines TRBV5-4 with TRBJ2-1, with D possibly being TRBD1 (6 bases). This CDR3 spans 14 amino acids. Per germline, CDR1 SGHNT and CDR2 YYREEE (reference sequence). Trimming removed 6 bases from V and 7 bases from J, with 17 bases in between. In DNA form, the CDR3 reads TGTGCCAGCAACCCCCGTGGGGGCGGAAATGAGCAGTTCTTC. Translating gives CASNPRGGGNEQFF.

V and J are TRBV3-1 (or the pseudogene TRBV3-2) and TRBJ2-1; 9 bases map to TRBD1. From germline, CDR1 is LGHDT and CDR2 YNNKEL (reference sequence). CDR3 length: 16 residues. After removal of 7 bases from V and 3 bases from J, the junction contained 10 bases not matched to a gene. Written as DNA, the CDR3 is TGTGCCAGCACCAATTCGGACAGGGGAATCTACAATGAGCAGTTCTTC. It is translated as CASTNSDRGIYNEQFF.